This TCR beta chain was documented in a study of identical twins. Every sampled donor was Caucasian and healthy. Remarks on this clonotype: Antigen unknown.

MiXCR, applied by TCRdb to the 5' RACE reads, yields one record per CDR3 protein. The sample lists 500,000 or so distinct CDR3 sequences, less than 25% seen once, with around 0.9% in the top ten. Germline CDR1 reads MGHDK; CDR2 reads SYGVNS. V trimming: 3 bases; J trimming: 3 bases; junction bases outside the gene matches: 6. The CDR3 is 15 amino acids. Study outcomes and limitations: Out-of-frame alpha sequences shared by twins were enriched for low generation probability.

These data were also reused for a study on T cells expressing NK-cell markers. That paper notes: Among eight sequenced donors, seven carried HCMV seropositivity while one was seronegative. In a group of roughly 6 donors, dominant NKG2C+ clonotypes represented roughly 1.0-7.0% of CD8+ T cells.

V is TRBV25-1 and J is TRBJ2-7; 9 nucleotides align to TRBD2. This receptor was obtained from a young woman in good health. Sample: CD4+ T cells sorted from blood. The CDR3 DNA reads as TGTGCCAGCAGTGATCCCGCAGCGGGAGGCTACGAGCAGTACTTC. Protein product: CASSDPAAGGYEQYF.